These 15 T cell receptor beta chains came from one sample sequenced in a study of cytomegalovirus exposure and HLA in healthy donors. The PCR employed 60 Vbeta primers together with 13 Jbeta primers. The data were produced by immunoSEQ multiplex PCR, yet TCRdb's version contains in-frame clones alone and is incomplete. Found here are under 200,000 clones; the top ten clones hold 0.7% to 1%. Sequenced sample: PBMCs. Receptors were obtained from a woman between 18 and 29 years old in good health and CMV-seropositive.

The chain uses TRBV4-1 and TRBJ2-7, with D unresolved. The length of the CDR3 is 15 residues. Looked up from germline, CDR1 is MGHRA and CDR2 is YSYEKL. V lost 5 bases and J 1 base, leaving 15 bases between the germline ends. CDR3 sequence (DNA): TGCGCCAGCAGCAGGAGTGTTCCCCAGTCCTACGAGCAGTACTTC. This encodes CASSRSVPQSYEQYF.

With regard to this clone: Here the CDR3 omits its conserved ending phenylalanine or tryptophan, so a read error is the likely source. The CDR3 protein is CASSPDRDHQPQHS. The CDR3 DNA reads as TGTGCCAGCAGCCCAGACAGGGATCATCAGCCCCAGCATTCT. The chain links TRBV4-2 to TRBJ1-5, with 7 bases identical to TRBD1. The germline V gene encodes CDR1 LGHNA and CDR2 YNFKEQ. The CDR3 is made up of 14 amino acids. With 4 bases clipped from V and 5 bases from J, the junction kept 5 bases outside the gene matches.

The V and J genes are TRBV5-1 and TRBJ2-7; the D gene is possibly TRBD2 (7 bases). The CDR3 has 14 residues. V was trimmed by 2 bases and J by 2 bases, leaving 11 bases between them. CDR1 is SGHRS, CDR2 YFSETQ, per germline. Written as DNA, the CDR3 is TGCGCCAGCAGCTTTGGGGGGGCACCCTACGAGCAGTACTTC. Translated: CASSFGGAPYEQYF.

The chain has TRBV14 and TRBJ1-1; no clear D. V dropped 2 bases and J dropped 4 bases, with 14 bases sitting between them. The CDR3 sequence is 15 residues long. Germline V gene data show CDR1 as SGHDN and CDR2 as FVKESK. The CDR3 loop reads CASSQSDFSITEAFF. The DNA of the CDR3 is TGTGCCAGCAGCCAATCGGACTTCTCGATCACTGAAGCTTTCTTT.

This rearrangement joins TRBV14 to TRBJ1-1; D perhaps matches TRBD1 (5 bases). Trimming stripped 0 bases from V and 1 base from J, with 9 bases between. There are 15 residues in the CDR3. Germline V CDR1 and CDR2: SGHDN, FVKESK. The CDR3 bases are TGTGCCAGCAGCCAAGATCTGGGGGGGAACACTGAAGCTTTCTTT. This gives the protein CASSQDLGGNTEAFF.

The rearrangement links TRBV4-1 to TRBJ2-7; 7 bases agree with TRBD1. V lost 4 bases, J lost 4 bases, and 4 bases stayed unmatched. Germline CDR1 and CDR2: MGHRA and YSYEKL. This CDR3 has 13 residues. CDR3 loop: CASSLSGQYEQYF. The CDR3 coding sequence is TGCGCCAGCAGCCTCTCGGGACAGTACGAGCAGTACTTC.

The CDR3 nucleotides read TGTGCCAGCAGTGGTGGTGGGGGGGCGATTCCCTATGGCTACACCTTC. This gives the protein CASSGGGGAIPYGYTF. The gene calls are TRBV2 and TRBJ1-2; tentatively, D is TRBD1 (6 bases). CDR1 is SNHLY and CDR2 is FYNNEI in the germline V gene. The CDR3 consists of 16 residues. The V and J ends lost 4 bases and 4 bases respectively, with 19 bases between them.

This chain links TRBV14 with TRBJ2-3, with 10 bases matching TRBD2. Germline CDR1 reads SGHDN; CDR2 reads FVKESK. V lost 3 bases to trimming and J lost 3 bases; unmatched junction nucleotides: 12. This CDR3 contains 18 residues. The CDR3 sequence is CASSHKTHPGLATDTQYF. In nucleotides, the CDR3 is TGTGCCAGCAGCCATAAGACCCACCCGGGACTAGCGACAGATACGCAGTATTTT.

The chain employs TRBV2 and TRBJ1-1, with TRBD1 matching over 8 bases. The CDR3 sequence is 13 residues long. Germline CDR1 reads SNHLY; CDR2 reads FYNNEI. V was pared by 5 bases and J by 5 bases, with 4 bases of the junction left unmatched. Here the CDR3 DNA reads TGTGCCAGCAGTACAGGGGGGTGGACTGAAGCTTTCTTT. Translated: CASSTGGWTEAFF.

The rearrangement links TRBV14 to TRBJ2-1; D gene unclear. CDR3 length equals 15 residues. The ends were cut back, 0 bases at V and 0 bases at J, with 6 bases in the middle. Germline V CDR1 and CDR2: SGHDN, FVKESK. The CDR3 protein is CASSQDESSYNEQFF. CDR3 coding DNA: TGTGCCAGCAGCCAAGACGAGAGCTCCTACAATGAGCAGTTCTTC.

This rearrangement joins TRBV19 to TRBJ1-3, with a possible D match to TRBD1 (6 bases). The CDR3 sequence is 16 residues long. The V and J ends lost 5 bases and 0 bases respectively, with 14 bases between them. CDR1 LNHDA and CDR2 SQIVND come from the germline V gene (reference sequence). The CDR3 sequence: CASSGGGIFSGNTIYF. CDR3 DNA: TGTGCCAGTAGTGGCGGGGGCATTTTCTCTGGAAACACCATATATTTT.

As DNA, the CDR3 is TGTGCCAGTAGCCCGCTCCCAGGGGGCTCAGAGACCCAGTACTTC. This encodes CASSPLPGGSETQYF. This chain uses TRBV19 with TRBJ2-5; 8 nucleotides match TRBD1. Unmatched junction bases numbered 10, after V lost 6 bases and J lost 4 bases. The CDR3 consists of 15 residues. Germline-derived CDR1 and CDR2 are LNHDA and SQIVND (reference sequence).

The rearrangement links TRBV20-1 to TRBJ2-3, with D possibly matching TRBD2 (5 bases). The germline V and J ends were trimmed by 1 base and 6 bases, with 5 bases remaining between them. The CDR3 loop spans 11 amino acids. CDR1 and CDR2 from the germline V gene are DFQATT and SNEGSKA (reference sequence). CDR3: CSARAGDTQYF. CDR3 bases: TGCAGTGCTAGAGCGGGGGATACGCAGTATTTT.

The chain carries TRBV5-4 and TRBJ2-5; 10 nucleotides agree with TRBD2. This CDR3 is built from 14 residues. The germline gives CDR1 SGHNT, CDR2 YYREEE (reference sequence). Trimming removed 4 bases from V and 5 bases from J; junction bases left unmatched: 5. CDR3 sequence: CASSPEGLAETQYF. The CDR3 DNA is TGTGCCAGCAGCCCCGAGGGACTAGCGGAGACCCAGTACTTC.

The gene calls are TRBV15 and TRBJ2-1, with TRBD1 matching over 11 bases. The V segment lost 3 bases and the J segment 7 bases; nucleotides outside the gene matches: 5. CDR1 and CDR2 from the germline V gene are LNHNV and YYDKDF (reference sequence). CDR3 length: 15 amino acids. The CDR3 sequence: CATSRGTGGYNEQFF. CDR3 nucleotide sequence: TGTGCCACCAGCAGGGGGACAGGGGGGTATAATGAGCAGTTCTTC.